These T cell receptor beta chains were read from a single sample in a study of blood T cell repertoires in COVID-19. Assay: immunoSEQ multiplex PCR; the TCRdb copy retains only in-frame clones and omits some. Of some 200,000 clones listed, under 90% are singletons. Sequenced sample: PBMCs or T cells enriched from blood (not recorded which). All receptors come from a woman aged 50 to 60 who had been exposed to COVID-19. The CDR3 runs from the conserved cysteine through the conserved F or W. A D gene is named only where the DNA matches it firmly. Only some rows state a clone size, as once, few, many or a class for expanded clones.

clone_size	cdr3_length	v_call	d_call	j_call	cdr3_aa	cdr3_nt
-	14	TRBV7-9	-	TRBJ1-1	CASSLQGQNTEAFF	TGTGCCAGCAGCTTACAGGGTCAGAACACTGAAGCTTTCTTT
-	16	TRBV5-6	TRBD2	TRBJ2-3	CASSWGGSFNTDTQYF	TGTGCCAGCAGCTGGGGCGGGAGCTTCAACACAGATACGCAGTATTTT
once	13	TRBV18	-	TRBJ2-1	CASSYLGADEQFF	TGTGCCAGCTCCTATCTGGGGGCTGATGAGCAGTTCTTC
few	13	TRBV10-2	-	TRBJ2-5	CASSPTGPGTQYF	TGCGCCAGCAGCCCTACAGGTCCTGGGACCCAGTACTTC
-	14	TRBV30	TRBD2	TRBJ2-3	CAWGIGGGSDTQYF	TGTGCCTGGGGGATAGGCGGGGGATCCGATACGCAGTATTTT
-	18	TRBV3-1/TRBV3-2	-	TRBJ2-7	CASSQDARPGHLYYEQYF	TGTGCCAGCAGCCAAGATGCACGACCGGGACACCTTTACTACGAGCAGTACTTC
-	17	TRBV5-1	TRBD1	TRBJ1-5	CASSPGDRSEWDQPQHF	TGCGCCAGCAGCCCGGGGGACAGGTCGGAATGGGATCAGCCCCAGCATTTT
few	16	TRBV5-1	TRBD1	TRBJ2-3	CASSAQGAGGTDTQYF	TGCGCCAGCAGCGCGCAGGGGGCGGGCGGGACAGATACGCAGTATTTT
-	13	TRBV6-6	TRBD1	TRBJ1-1	CASSPGQGRGAFF	TGTGCCAGCAGCCCCGGACAGGGCCGGGGGGCTTTCTTT
-	16	TRBV30	TRBD1	TRBJ1-1	CAWSSPGQHMNTEAFF	TGTGCCTGGAGTTCGCCGGGACAGCACATGAACACTGAAGCTTTCTTT
-	13	TRBV12-3/TRBV12-4	-	TRBJ1-5	CASSRTRTEPQHF	TGTGCCAGCAGTAGGACACGGACAGAGCCCCAGCATTTT
-	16	TRBV11-2	TRBD1	TRBJ1-1	CASSIIGQGKNTEAFF	TGTGCCAGCAGCATAATCGGACAGGGGAAGAACACTGAAGCTTTCTTT
-	14	TRBV6-5	-	TRBJ1-2	CASSYSGAAVGYTF	TGTGCCAGCAGTTACTCTGGTGCGGCAGTTGGCTACACCTTC
few	16	TRBV3-1/TRBV3-2	TRBD1	TRBJ1-4	CASSRGTGQGNEKLFF	TGTGCCAGCAGCCGAGGGACAGGGCAGGGGAATGAAAAACTGTTTTTT
-	14	TRBV5-1	-	TRBJ2-7	CASSLDSPSYEQYF	TGCGCCAGCAGCTTGGACAGTCCCTCCTACGAGCAGTACTTC
once	14	TRBV28	TRBD2	TRBJ2-5	CASSLFKGGETQYF	TGTGCCAGCAGTTTATTTAAGGGAGGGGAGACCCAGTACTTC
-	15	TRBV11-1	-	TRBJ2-7	CASSLDRVPSYEQYF	TGTGCCAGCAGCTTAGACAGGGTACCCTCCTACGAGCAGTACTTC
-	16	TRBV21-1	-	TRBJ2-5	CASSKEGTGGQETQYF	TGTGCCAGCAGCAAAGAAGGGACAGGGGGCCAAGAGACCCAGTACTTC
-	11	TRBV7-9	TRBD2	TRBJ2-7	CASGRAYEQYF	TGTGCCAGCGGGAGGGCCTACGAGCAGTACTTC
-	17	TRBV19	TRBD1	TRBJ1-1	CASRRDRGGSLNTEAFF	TGTGCCAGCCGCAGGGACAGGGGAGGTTCGTTGAACACTGAAGCTTTCTTT
-	13	TRBV6-5	TRBD1	TRBJ1-4	CASIQGANEKLFF	TGTGCCAGTATACAGGGGGCTAATGAAAAACTGTTTTTT
-	15	TRBV5-1	TRBD1	TRBJ2-7	CASSPTPGQGIRSTW	TGCGCCAGCAGCCCAACCCCGGGACAGGGGATACGGTCGACCTGG
few	13	TRBV9	-	TRBJ1-1	CASSVTGGTEAFF	TGTGCCAGCAGCGTGACAGGAGGCACTGAAGCTTTCTTT
once	19	TRBV3-1/TRBV3-2	-	TRBJ2-6	CASSQGRWGDSSGANVLTF	TGTGCCAGCAGCCAAGGACGATGGGGGGATTCTTCTGGGGCCAACGTCCTGACTTTC
once	14	TRBV28	-	TRBJ1-1	CATRERPINTEAFF	TGTGCCACTCGTGAGAGGCCGATAAACACTGAAGCTTTCTTT
once	15	TRBV5-5	TRBD1	TRBJ2-1	CASSLGGQGYNEQFF	TGTGCCAGCAGCTTGGGGGGACAGGGTTACAATGAGCAGTTCTTC
-	15	TRBV19	TRBD1	TRBJ1-1	CATAGQGMWDTEAFF	TGTGCCACCGCGGGACAGGGGATGTGGGACACTGAAGCTTTCTTT
-	13	TRBV5-6	-	TRBJ2-7	CASSLRNSYEQYF	TGTGCCAGCAGCTTGAGGAACAGCTACGAGCAGTACTTC
-	18	TRBV19	TRBD2	TRBJ2-5	CASSMSGLARGYQETQYF	TGTGCCAGTAGTATGTCAGGACTAGCGAGGGGTTACCAAGAGACCCAGTACTTC
-	15	TRBV23-1	-	TRBJ1-1	CASSGYRAMNTEAFF	TGCGCCAGCAGCGGGTACAGGGCCATGAACACTGAAGCTTTCTTT
-	15	TRBV5-6	-	TRBJ2-5	CASSFGLAEQETQYF	TGTGCCAGCAGCTTTGGGTTGGCGGAACAAGAGACCCAGTACTTC
-	15	TRBV5-1	TRBD1	TRBJ1-1	CASSLHRGENTEAFF	TGCGCCAGCAGCTTGCACAGGGGGGAAAACACTGAAGCTTTCTTT
-	12	TRBV10-2	-	TRBJ1-1	CASGQFNTEAFF	TGCGCCAGCGGACAGTTTAACACTGAAGCTTTCTTT
-	14	TRBV7-2	-	TRBJ1-1	CASTGDRRNTEAFF	TGTGCCAGCACGGGTGACAGGCGGAACACTGAAGCTTTCTTT
-	14	TRBV27	-	TRBJ1-1	CASQRRGLNTEAFF	TGTGCCAGCCAACGCAGGGGCCTCAACACTGAAGCTTTCTTT
once	13	TRBV27	-	TRBJ1-5	CASSSGVRQPQHF	TGTGCCAGCAGCTCAGGGGTAAGGCAGCCCCAGCATTTT
once	13	TRBV28	-	TRBJ2-7	CASSFQRLHEQYF	TGTGCCAGCAGCTTTCAGCGTCTGCACGAGCAGTACTTC
-	13	TRBV10-1	-	TRBJ1-1	CASSGSGGREAFF	TGCGCCAGCAGTGGGTCCGGGGGGCGTGAAGCTTTCTTT
-	15	TRBV15	TRBD1	TRBJ1-4	CATSRGDRKNEKLFF	TGTGCCACCAGCAGAGGGGACAGAAAGAATGAAAAACTGTTTTTT
-	14	TRBV2	-	TRBJ1-5	CASNGPGVNQPQHF	TGTGCCAGCAATGGGCCAGGGGTCAATCAGCCCCAGCATTTT
-	15	TRBV7-2	-	TRBJ2-7	CASSSRRTGSYEQYF	TGTGCCAGCAGTTCGCGGAGAACGGGCTCCTACGAGCAGTACTTC
few	15	TRBV5-1	-	TRBJ2-3	CASSLGFQGTDTQYF	TGCGCCAGCAGCTTGGGCTTCCAGGGCACAGATACGCAGTATTTT
-	15	TRBV7-8	TRBD1	TRBJ1-1	CASSLAGTGHTEAFF	TGTGCCAGCAGCTTAGCGGGGACAGGGCATACTGAAGCTTTCTTT
-	13	TRBV6-1	TRBD2	TRBJ2-5	CASSEKVGGSLYF	TGTGCCAGCAGTGAAAAAGTGGGGGGGTCCTTATACTTC
-	13	TRBV30	-	TRBJ1-2	CAWTQGQGGGYTF	TGTGCCTGGACTCAGGGCCAGGGAGGTGGCTACACCTTC
-	15	TRBV27	TRBD1	TRBJ1-6	CASSYTGGYNSPLHF	TGTGCCAGCAGTTACACAGGGGGCTATAATTCACCCCTCCACTTT
-	13	TRBV6-5	-	TRBJ2-5	CASSRRGAETQYF	TGTGCCAGCAGCCGTCGGGGAGCAGAGACCCAGTACTTC
-	13	TRBV18	-	TRBJ1-6	CASSPIINSPLHF	TGTGCCAGCTCACCAATTATCAATTCACCCCTCCACTTT
-	14	TRBV28	-	TRBJ1-6	CASNPTRYNSPLHF	TGTGCCAGCAATCCGACACGTTATAATTCACCCCTCCACTTT
-	17	TRBV12-2	-	TRBJ2-1	CASRHDRRAAGLEEQFF	TGTGCAAGTCGCCACGACCGCCGAGCCGCGGGGTTAGAGGAGCAGTTCTTC